The 21 T cell receptor beta chains reported below all come from one sample, sequenced in a study of monozygotic twins with inflammatory bowel disease. After re-calling the 5' RACE reads, TCRdb lists one entry per CDR3 protein, DNA absent. The listing records a few hundred thousand distinct CDR3 sequences. The sequenced sample was blood. Every receptor here comes from a human donor with ulcerative colitis or Crohn's disease, or a healthy co-twin of an affected twin (not recorded which).

The chain carries TRBV15 and TRBJ1-2. Germline V gene sequence: CDR1 LNHNV, CDR2 YYDKDF (reference sequence). This CDR3 contains 13 residues. The chain's CDR3 is CATSRDLASGYTF.

The V gene is TRBV12-3 or TRBV12-4, the J gene TRBJ1-1; TCRdb returns TRBD1, unconfirmable since there is no DNA. CDR3 length equals 15 residues. The CDR3 sequence: CASSFRQGAITEAFF.

The chain joins TRBV6-4 to TRBJ2-2; TCRdb outputs TRBD1, but without DNA this stays unchecked. CDR1 and CDR2 (germline): MRHNA, SNTAGT. The CDR3 consists of 14 residues. The CDR3 reads CASQGAANTGELFF.

This chain uses TRBV7-9 with TRBJ1-2; the D gene TCRdb calls, TRBD1, cannot be checked with no DNA. The CDR3 is 13 residues long. CDR1 is SEHNR and CDR2 is FQNEAQ in the germline V gene (reference sequence). The CDR3 region is CASEGANSYGYTF.

CDR3 in amino acids: CATSGGGDTEAFF. V is TRBV15 and J is TRBJ1-1; with no DNA, the TCRdb D assignment of TRBD1 cannot be verified. The CDR3 consists of 13 residues. Germline CDR1 and CDR2: LNHNV and YYDKDF (reference sequence).

This chain uses TRBV7-8 with TRBJ2-7. Germline CDR1 reads SGHVS; CDR2 reads FQNEAQ. The CDR3 totals 14 residues. CDR3 region: CASSFQESSYEQYF.

The chain links TRBV12-3 or TRBV12-4 to TRBJ1-3; TCRdb outputs TRBD1, but without DNA this stays unchecked. The CDR3 spans 13 residues. Here the CDR3 reads CASSPYRANTIYF.

The chain is built from TRBV5-1 and TRBJ1-1. The CDR3 has 12 amino acids. Looked up from germline, CDR1 is SGHRS and CDR2 is YFSETQ. The CDR3 sequence: CASSLAGLSAFF. Full variable domain (missing parts from reference TRBV5-1 and TRBJ1-1): KAGVTQTPRYLIKTRGQQVTLSCSPISGHRSVSWYQQTPGQGLQFLFEYFSETQRNKGNFPGRFSGRQFSNSRSEMNVSTLELGDSALYLCASSLAGLSAFFGQGTRLTVV.

V and J are TRBV5-1 and TRBJ2-7. Germline-derived CDR1 and CDR2 are SGHRS and YFSETQ. This CDR3 region has 13 residues. CDR3 in amino acids: CASSLPSVDEQYF.

The chain recombines TRBV5-1 with TRBJ1-4. CDR1 and CDR2 (germline): SGHRS, YFSETQ. CDR3 size: 16 residues. CDR3 loop: CASSMGGSATNEKLFF.

This chain links TRBV7-9 with TRBJ1-1. CDR3 length: 12 residues. Germline lookup yields CDR1 SEHNR and CDR2 FQNEAQ (reference sequence). The CDR3 spells CASSLVYGEAFF. The full variable domain, its missing parts supplied by reference TRBV7-9 and TRBJ1-1, is DTGVSQNPRHKITKRGQNVTFRCDPISEHNRLYWYRQTLGQGPEFLTYFQNEAQLEKSRLLSDRFSAERPKGSFSTLEIQRTEQGDSAMYLCASSLVYGEAFFGQGTRLTVV.

J is TRBJ2-1 and V is TRBV7-2; TCRdb's D call of TRBD2 is untestable without DNA. Germline lookup yields CDR1 SGHTA and CDR2 FQGNSA. This CDR3 is built from 17 residues. The CDR3 reads CASSPQFGSGGAGEQFF. Combining the CDR3 with reference TRBV7-2 and TRBJ2-1 gives the whole variable domain GAGVSQSPSNKVTEKGKDVELRCDPISGHTALYWYRQSLGQGLEFLIYFQGNSAPDKSGLPSDRFSAERTGGSVSTLTIQRTQQEDSAVYLCASSPQFGSGGAGEQFFGPGTRLTVL.

The CDR3 reads CASRGLRTNTEAFF. The chain joins TRBV11-2 to TRBJ1-1. CDR1 and CDR2 from the germline V gene are SGHAT and FQNNGV. CDR3 length: 14 residues.

The chain couples TRBV18 to TRBJ1-1. In germline, CDR1 is KGHSH, CDR2 LQKENI. The CDR3 extends over 14 amino acids. Here the CDR3 reads CASSPDQMNTEAFF. The complete variable domain, with remaining parts taken from reference TRBV18 and TRBJ1-1, reads NAGVMQNPRHLVRRRGQEARLRCSPMKGHSHVYWYRQLPEEGLKFMVYLQKENIIDESGMPKERFSAEFPKEGPSILRIQQVVRGDSAAYFCASSPDQMNTEAFFGQGTRLTVV.

This chain links TRBV6-1 with TRBJ2-2; TCRdb designates TRBD1, a call that cannot be tested without DNA. The CDR3 extends over 15 amino acids. Germline V gene data show CDR1 as MNHNS and CDR2 as SASEGT. CDR3: CASSVRGSNTGELFF.

The chain recombines TRBV11-2 with TRBJ1-1. The V gene's germline CDR1 is SGHAT and CDR2 FQNNGV. The length of the CDR3 is 13 residues. The CDR3 sequence is CASSLGLDTEAFF. Together with reference TRBV11-2 and TRBJ1-1, the CDR3 gives the full variable domain: EAGVAQSPRYKIIEKRQSVAFWCNPISGHATLYWYQQILGQGPKLLIQFQNNGVVDDSQLPKDRFSAERLKGVDSTLKIQPAKLEDSAVYLCASSLGLDTEAFFGQGTRLTVV.

The genes are TRBV5-1 and TRBJ1-2. Germline V lookup: CDR1 SGHRS, CDR2 YFSETQ. The CDR3 runs to 16 residues. The CDR3 is CASSLGTQDILSGYTF.

This chain joins TRBV7-8 and TRBJ1-2. CDR3 size: 14 residues. Germline lookup yields CDR1 SGHVS and CDR2 FQNEAQ. CDR3 sequence reads: CASSLVGKNYGYTF.

The gene calls are TRBV20-1 and TRBJ1-1; TCRdb's assignment of TRBD1 cannot be checked, as there is no DNA. Germline CDR1 is DFQATT and CDR2 is SNEGSKA (reference sequence). There are 14 residues in the CDR3. CDR3 region: CSSFRVTLNTEAFF.

The V and J genes are TRBV12-3 or TRBV12-4 and TRBJ1-1; TCRdb reports TRBD1, a call that lacks DNA to check it against. The CDR3 runs to 15 residues. This chain's CDR3 is CASGRTGAFDTEAFF.

This sequence joins TRBV3-1 and TRBJ1-5. The CDR3 extends over 15 amino acids. Germline V CDR1 and CDR2: LGHDT, YNNKEL (reference sequence). The CDR3 sequence is CASSQGDVSNQPQHF.